The 7 T cell receptor beta chains presented below share a single source sample, sequenced in a study of cytomegalovirus exposure and HLA in healthy donors (dated by TCRdb to 2017 to 2019). Libraries were prepared through the immunoSEQ multiplex PCR assay. For the multiplex PCR, a mixture combining 60 forward primers for TCR Vbeta segments and 13 reverse primers for TCR Jbeta segments was used. TCRdb took this table from immuneACCESS and kept in-frame rearrangements with V and J called. Such tables lack part of the clones; where checked against another copy, unresolved V genes explain under half of the gap, and the rest is unexplained. For this sample the table gives 150,000 to 200,000 clones, of which approximately 80% were detected only once. The ten top clones hold 1.5% to 2% of the sample. The sequenced material came from PBMCs. All receptors derive from a woman aged 25 to 39 in good health and CMV-seronegative.

In regard to this clone: One junction end disagrees with the germline gene, perhaps due to a read error. The genes are TRBV18 and TRBJ2-3; D remains unclear. The CDR3 consists of 13 residues. The germline gives CDR1 KGHSH, CDR2 LQKENI. CDR3: CASSPLYTDTQYF. Here the CDR3 DNA reads TGTGCCAGCTCCCCACTCTACACAGATACGCAGTATTTT.

This clone appeared a few times. V and J are TRBV7-8 and TRBJ1-4, with TRBD1 matching 9 bases. The germline V gene has CDR1 SGHVS and CDR2 FQNEAQ. CDR3 length equals 14 residues. The V gene end was trimmed by 5 bases and the J gene end by 6 bases; junction bases not matched to a gene: 4. The CDR3 sequence is CASSRGQGHEKLFF. The CDR3 nucleotides are TGTGCCAGCAGCCGGGGACAGGGACATGAAAAACTGTTTTTT.

J is TRBJ2-7 and V is TRBV27; TRBD2 agrees at 10 bases. Germline lookup yields CDR1 MNHEY and CDR2 SMNVEV (reference sequence). There are 17 residues in the CDR3. Trimming at V came to 0 bases and at J to 0 bases, leaving 5 bases not matched to a gene. The CDR3 protein is CASSLSGLAIRSYEQYF. The CDR3 nucleotides are TGTGCCAGCAGTTTATCGGGACTAGCGATCCGCTCCTACGAGCAGTACTTC.

V is TRBV11-2 and J is TRBJ1-4, with D uncertain. In germline, CDR1 is SGHAT, CDR2 FQNNGV. Trimming removed 3 bases from V and 13 bases from J, with 18 bases in between. The CDR3 runs to 14 residues. The CDR3 reads CASSLGYGEGSLFF. CDR3 DNA: TGTGCCAGCAGCTTGGGGTATGGGGAGGGATCACTGTTTTTT.

The chain recombines TRBV7-9 with TRBJ1-3; 7 bases map to TRBD1. The CDR3 sequence is 17 residues long. Germline V CDR1 and CDR2: SEHNR, FQNEAQ (reference sequence). With 1 base clipped from V and 0 bases from J, the junction kept 6 bases outside the gene matches. CDR3 coding DNA: TGTGCCAGCAGCTTAGAGGGGGACAGACGCTCTGGAAACACCATATATTTT. Residues: CASSLEGDRRSGNTIYF.

V is TRBV5-1 and J is TRBJ2-1, with 12 bases aligning to TRBD2. The CDR3 consists of 16 residues. Trimming at V came to 4 bases and at J to 9 bases, leaving 11 bases not matched to a gene. In germline, CDR1 is SGHRS, CDR2 YFSETQ. The CDR3 DNA reads as TGCGCCAGCAGCCCAGGCGGACTAGCGGGAAGCGGTGAGCAGTTCTTC. It specifies CASSPGGLAGSGEQFF.

This clone came up a few times. J is TRBJ1-1 and V is TRBV4-3; 12 nucleotides agree with TRBD1. This CDR3 region has 18 residues. The V and J ends lost 0 bases and 1 base, in that order; junction bases with no gene match: 6. The germline gives CDR1 LGHNA, CDR2 YSLEER. The CDR3 loop is CASSQDIGTGGANTEAFF. CDR3 nucleotide sequence: TGCGCCAGCAGCCAAGATATCGGGACAGGGGGCGCGAACACTGAAGCTTTCTTT.